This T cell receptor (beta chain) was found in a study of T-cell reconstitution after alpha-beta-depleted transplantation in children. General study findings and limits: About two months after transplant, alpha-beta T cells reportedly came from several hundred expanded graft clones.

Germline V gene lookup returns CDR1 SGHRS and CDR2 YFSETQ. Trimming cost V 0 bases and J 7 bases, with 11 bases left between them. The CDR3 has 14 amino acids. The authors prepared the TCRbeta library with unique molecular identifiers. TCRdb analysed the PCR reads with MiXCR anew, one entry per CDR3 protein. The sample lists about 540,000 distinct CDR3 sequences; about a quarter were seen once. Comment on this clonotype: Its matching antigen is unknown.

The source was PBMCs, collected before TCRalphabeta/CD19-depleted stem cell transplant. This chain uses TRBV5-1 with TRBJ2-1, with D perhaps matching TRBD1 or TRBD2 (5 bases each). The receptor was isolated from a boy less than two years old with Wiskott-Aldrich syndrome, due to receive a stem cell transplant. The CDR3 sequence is CASSLAVGVNEQFF. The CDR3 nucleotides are TGCGCCAGCAGCTTGGCCGTGGGGGTAAATGAGCAGTTCTTC.